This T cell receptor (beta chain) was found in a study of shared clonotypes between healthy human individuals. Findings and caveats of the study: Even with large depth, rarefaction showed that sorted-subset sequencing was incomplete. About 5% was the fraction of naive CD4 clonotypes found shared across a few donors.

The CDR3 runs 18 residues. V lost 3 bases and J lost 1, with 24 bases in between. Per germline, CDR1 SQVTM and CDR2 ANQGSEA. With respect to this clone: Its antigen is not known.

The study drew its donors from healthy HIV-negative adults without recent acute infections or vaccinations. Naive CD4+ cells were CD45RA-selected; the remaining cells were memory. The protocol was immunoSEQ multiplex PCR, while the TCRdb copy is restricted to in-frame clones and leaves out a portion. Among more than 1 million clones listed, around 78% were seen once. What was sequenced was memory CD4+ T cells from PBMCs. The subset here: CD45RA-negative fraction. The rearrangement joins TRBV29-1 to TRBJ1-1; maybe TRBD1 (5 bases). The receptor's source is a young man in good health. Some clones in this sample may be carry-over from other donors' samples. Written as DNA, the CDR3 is TGCAGCGTTGATGGCCAACTTGGGACTCCTGGCACGAACACTGAAGCTTTCTTT. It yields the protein CSVDGQLGTPGTNTEAFF.